This T cell receptor beta chain was documented in a study of blood T cell repertoires in COVID-19. Measured with immunoSEQ multiplex PCR; TCRdb has only the in-frame clones, and not every one. The profile shows under 130,000 clones, roughly 85% of them singletons. V dropped 6 bases and J dropped 4 bases, with 9 bases sitting between them. Germline V gene data show CDR1 as DFQATT and CDR2 as SNEGSKA (reference sequence). This CDR3 has 11 residues. The sequence derives from a woman at least 80 years old with acute or convalescent COVID-19. Sequencing was performed on peripheral blood. The J gene is TRBJ1-2, the V gene TRBV20-1; D possibly corresponds to TRBD1 (5 bases). CDR3: CSATDLYGYTF. CDR3 DNA: TGCAGTGCGACAGATCTCTATGGCTACACCTTC.